The next 6 T cell receptor beta chains were all read from a single sample in a study of T cells after yellow fever vaccination. From the 5' RACE reads, TCRdb called clonotypes with MiXCR, one entry per CDR3 protein. The sample yields a few hundred thousand distinct CDR3 sequences, around 4.5% seen once. The starting material was PBMCs, obtained 15 days after the yellow fever booster vaccination. The source of these receptors is a man between 18 and 35 years old who received the YFV17D yellow fever vaccine.

This clonotype was seen a few times. The chain links TRBV12-5 to TRBJ2-1; the match to TRBD1 covers 8 bases. This CDR3 spans 12 amino acids. Trimming removed 5 bases from V and 9 bases from J; junction bases left unmatched: 3. Germline V gives CDR1 LGHNT, CDR2 FRNRAP. The CDR3 DNA sequence: TGTGCTAGTGGTCTGACAGGGGTTGAGCAGTTCTTC. Its translation: CASGLTGVEQFF.

This clonotype was observed a few times. V and J are TRBV29-1 and TRBJ2-1; perhaps TRBD2 as D (7 bases). V lost 3 bases, J lost 5 bases, and 11 bases lay in between. CDR3 length: 13 amino acids. Germline V gene data show CDR1 as SQVTM and CDR2 as ANQGSEA. In DNA, the CDR3 is TGCAGCGTTGATGGGGGGGCGGACAATGAGCAGTTCTTC. Its translation is CSVDGGADNEQFF.

This clonotype was seen at least ten times. The V and J genes are TRBV5-1 and TRBJ1-1, with a tentative D call TRBD1 (5 bases). V was clipped by 0 bases and J by 11 bases, with 14 bases between them. CDR1 and CDR2 (germline): SGHRS, YFSETQ. The CDR3 runs 13 residues. CDR3 DNA sequence: TGCGCCAGCAGCTTGGGGGTCACCAGGGAGGCTTTCTTT. Its protein product is CASSLGVTREAFF.

This clonotype appeared many times. V is TRBV5-1 and J is TRBJ2-7; perhaps TRBD2 as D (5 bases). CDR3 length equals 13 residues. The germline V gene encodes CDR1 SGHRS and CDR2 YFSETQ. Trimming cost V 3 bases and J 7 bases, with 14 bases left between them. The DNA of the CDR3 is TGCGCCAGCAGCTGGTGGACTCAGGAGGAGCAGTACTTC. This gives the protein CASSWWTQEEQYF.

This clonotype has ten or more counts. The chain uses TRBV9 and TRBJ2-1, with D possibly being TRBD2 (6 bases). V gave up 3 bases and J gave up 9 bases, with 13 bases separating them. The CDR3 has 13 amino acids. CDR1 is SGDLS and CDR2 is YYNGEE in the germline V gene. The CDR3 nucleotides are TGTGCCAGCAGCGGTTCGTGGGGAGGTGAGCAGTTCTTC. It translates to CASSGSWGGEQFF.

This clonotype was seen repeatedly, ten times or more. The chain couples TRBV7-9 to TRBJ1-5; TRBD1 is a possible D gene (5 bases). V was clipped by 2 bases and J by 2 bases, with 16 bases between them. Looked up from germline, CDR1 is SEHNR and CDR2 is FQNEAQ (reference sequence). The CDR3 spans 17 residues. The CDR3 reads CASSLYNYGGGNQPQHF. The CDR3 DNA reads TGTGCCAGCAGCTTATACAATTATGGGGGGGGCAATCAGCCCCAGCATTTT.